The T cell receptor beta chain described here comes from a study of CD8 T cells in ankylosing spondylitis. General study findings and limits: Disease-linked clones displayed a CD8+ phenotype and appeared relatively rarely in peripheral blood. What seemed typical of ankylosing spondylitis blood was a TCR beta motif built from eight highly homologous variants.

MiXCR was run by TCRdb on the 5' RACE reads, yielding one entry per CDR3 protein. The sample shows under 450,000 distinct CDR3 sequences, approximately 20% of them seen only once. Note on this clonotype: Its antigen is still unknown.

The CDR3 length is 16 residues. Trimming cost V 0 bases and J 4 bases, with 14 bases left between them. CDR1 SGHDN and CDR2 FVKESK come from the germline V gene. The TCR originated in a male donor with ankylosing spondylitis or in good health (not recorded which). This chain joins TRBV14 and TRBJ2-3; D possibly uses TRBD1 or TRBD2 (5 bases each). The sample was blood, either unsorted or a sorted T cell fraction (not recorded which). CDR3 coding DNA: TGTGCCAGCAGCCAAGATCTTCCTTTGGGGGCAGATACGCAGTATTTT. Residues: CASSQDLPLGADTQYF.